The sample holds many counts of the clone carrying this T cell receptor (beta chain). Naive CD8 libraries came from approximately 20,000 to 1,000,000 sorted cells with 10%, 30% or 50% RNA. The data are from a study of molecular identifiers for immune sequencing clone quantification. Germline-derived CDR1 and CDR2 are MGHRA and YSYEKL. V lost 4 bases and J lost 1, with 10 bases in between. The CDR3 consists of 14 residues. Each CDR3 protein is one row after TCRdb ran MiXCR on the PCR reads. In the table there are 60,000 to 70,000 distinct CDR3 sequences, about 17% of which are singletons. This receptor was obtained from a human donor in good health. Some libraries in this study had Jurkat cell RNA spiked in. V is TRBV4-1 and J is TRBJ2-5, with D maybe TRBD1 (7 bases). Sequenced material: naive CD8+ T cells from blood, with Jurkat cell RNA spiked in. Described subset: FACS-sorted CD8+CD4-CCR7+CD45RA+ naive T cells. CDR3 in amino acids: CASSPRDSQETQYF. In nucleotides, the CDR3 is TGCGCCAGCAGCCCGCGGGACAGCCAAGAGACCCAGTACTTC.